This TCR beta chain originates from a study of control samples from healthy donors and cancer patients. Looked up from germline, CDR1 is LGHDT and CDR2 is YNNKEL (reference sequence). Trimming pared 6 bases from V and 0 bases from J, leaving 17 bases between. CDR3 length: 17 amino acids. Some clones are missing from TCRdb's copy, which holds only in-frame ones; the method was immunoSEQ multiplex PCR. This sample yields under 130,000 clones, of which around four fifths are seen a single time; less than 15% belongs to the top ten. Material: blood. This receptor was obtained from a woman between 45 and 65 years old in good health. V and J are TRBV3-1 (or the pseudogene TRBV3-2) and TRBJ1-4, with a tentative D call TRBD1 (5 bases). CDR3 region: CASRRSLTVATNEKLFF. CDR3 DNA sequence: TGTGCCAGCAGGCGATCATTGACAGTAGCAACTAATGAAAAACTGTTTTTT.